This T cell receptor beta chain stems from a study of CD8+ T cells in alopecia areata. Study conclusions and caveats: Compared with normal scalp, lesional scalp had higher clonality and more expanded CD8+ clones.

A remark on this clone: The antigen remains undetermined.

TCR sequencing used cDNA made by reverse transcription of extracted RNA. Method: immunoSEQ multiplex PCR; TCRdb's copy keeps in-frame clones and lacks some. The table has around 300,000 clones, roughly 60% seen once. Treatment denoted: oral pan-JAK inhibitor, 5-10 mg twice daily. Sequenced material: CD4+ T cells sorted from blood, taken between weeks 51 and 54, from a patient treated with tofacitinib. This receptor was identified in a human donor with alopecia areata.

This CDR3 reads CASLWGGSNTGELFF. Here the CDR3 DNA reads TGTGCCTCCCTATGGGGGGGTTCGAACACCGGGGAGCTGTTTTTT. The chain uses TRBV30 and TRBJ2-2; 7 bases fit TRBD2. The germline gives CDR1 GTSNPN, CDR2 SVGIG (reference sequence). This CDR3 region has 15 residues. J lost 0 bases, V lost 7 bases, and 8 bases had no gene match.